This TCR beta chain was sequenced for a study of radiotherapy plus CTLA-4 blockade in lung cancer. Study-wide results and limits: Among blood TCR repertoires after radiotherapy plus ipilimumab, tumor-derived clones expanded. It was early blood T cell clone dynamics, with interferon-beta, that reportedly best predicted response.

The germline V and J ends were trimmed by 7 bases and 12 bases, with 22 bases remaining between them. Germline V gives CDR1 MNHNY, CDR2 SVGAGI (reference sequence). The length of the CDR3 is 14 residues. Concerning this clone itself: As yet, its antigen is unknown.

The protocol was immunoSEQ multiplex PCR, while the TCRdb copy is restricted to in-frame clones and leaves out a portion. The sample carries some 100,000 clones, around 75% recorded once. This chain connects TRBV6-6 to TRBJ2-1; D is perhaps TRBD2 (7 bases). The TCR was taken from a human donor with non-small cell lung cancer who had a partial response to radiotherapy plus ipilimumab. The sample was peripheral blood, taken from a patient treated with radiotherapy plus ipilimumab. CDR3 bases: TGTGCCAGCATCTCCAGGGAGGGGGGCCTAGGGCAGTTCTTC. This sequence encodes CASISREGGLGQFF.